This section outlines one T cell receptor (beta chain) sequence together with its context. Its antigen is as yet unknown. The sample belongs to a study of radiotherapy plus CTLA-4 blockade in lung cancer. Treatment of patients with chemo-refractory metastatic non-small-cell lung cancer consisted of focal radiation plus CTLA-4 blockade with ipilimumab. Only in-frame clones appear in the TCRdb table, and some are missing; sequencing was by immunoSEQ multiplex PCR. The sample consists of 55,000 to 80,000 clones, about 80% of them appearing once. There are 15 residues in the CDR3. V was cut by 2 bases and J by 5 bases, with 14 bases left in between. Germline V gene data show CDR1 as MNHNY and CDR2 as SVGAGI (reference sequence). The study, taken as a whole, reports: The study found tumor-derived TCR clones expanded in blood after radiotherapy plus ipilimumab.

The TCR was taken from a human donor with non-small cell lung cancer who had a complete response to radiotherapy plus ipilimumab. The V gene is TRBV6-6, the J gene TRBJ2-3; D is perhaps TRBD2 (6 bases). Sequenced material: peripheral blood, taken from a patient treated with radiotherapy plus ipilimumab. The CDR3 protein is CASSYQRARRDTQYF. The CDR3 DNA reads TGTGCCAGCAGTTACCAGCGGGCCAGGAGAGATACGCAGTATTTT.